The following is a TCR beta chain sequence with its context. Its target is unknown. The sample belongs to a study of response to subunit inactivated influenza vaccine. Points from the study as a whole: Each seasonal flu vaccination may recruit only limited new T cells, authors suggested.

TCRdb processed the RT-PCR reads anew with MiXCR; each CDR3 protein has one entry. The top ten hold 2.8% of the sample, which has roughly 550,000 distinct CDR3 sequences, roughly 25% seen once. The data were also submitted as part of a second study, on T cells expressing NK-cell markers. That study reports: The cDNA for TCR beta came from 5'RACE template switching with UMIs. Sequenced donors, eight in total, included seven who were HCMV-seropositive and one who was seronegative. Several experiments confined sorting to alpha-beta TCR T cells with an anti-gamma-delta TCR antibody. Where a few donors were concerned, these clonotypes also led the CD3+CD56-NKG2C+ fraction.

The input for sequencing was CD4+ T cells sorted from PBMCs, taken approximately 13 days after vaccination. The source of this sequence is a man aged 50-60 years who received an inactivated influenza vaccine.

The CDR3 loop is CASSPIGAKNIQYF. CDR3 sequence (DNA): TGTGCCAGCAGCCCGATCGGAGCCAAAAACATTCAGTACTTC. The chain uses TRBV7-9 and TRBJ2-4; D is unclear. Trimming left V 5 bases short and J 0 bases short, with 8 bases between. Germline-derived CDR1 and CDR2 are SEHNR and FQNEAQ (reference sequence). The CDR3 runs to 14 residues.